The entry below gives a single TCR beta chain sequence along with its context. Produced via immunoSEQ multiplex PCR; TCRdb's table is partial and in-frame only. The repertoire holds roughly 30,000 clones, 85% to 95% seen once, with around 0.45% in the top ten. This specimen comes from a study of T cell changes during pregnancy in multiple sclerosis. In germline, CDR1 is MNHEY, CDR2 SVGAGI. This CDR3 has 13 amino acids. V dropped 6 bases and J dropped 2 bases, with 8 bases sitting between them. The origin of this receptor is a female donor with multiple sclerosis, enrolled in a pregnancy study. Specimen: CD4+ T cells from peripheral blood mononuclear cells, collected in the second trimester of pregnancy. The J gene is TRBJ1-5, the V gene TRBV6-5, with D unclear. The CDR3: CASSPSRNQPQHF. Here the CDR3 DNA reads TGTGCCAGCAGCCCCTCTCGCAATCAGCCCCAGCATTTT.